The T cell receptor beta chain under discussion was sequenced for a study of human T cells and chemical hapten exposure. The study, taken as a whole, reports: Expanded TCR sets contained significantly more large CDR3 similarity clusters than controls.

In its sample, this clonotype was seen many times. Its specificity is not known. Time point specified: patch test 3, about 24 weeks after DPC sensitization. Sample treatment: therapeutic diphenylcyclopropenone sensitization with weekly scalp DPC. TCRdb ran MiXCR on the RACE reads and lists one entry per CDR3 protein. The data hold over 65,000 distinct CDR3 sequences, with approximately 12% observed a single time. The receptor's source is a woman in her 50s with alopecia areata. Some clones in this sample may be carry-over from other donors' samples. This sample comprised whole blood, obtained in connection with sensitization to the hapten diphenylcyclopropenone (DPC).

The DNA for the CDR3 is TGTGCCAGCAGTTTAAGACAGGGCCTCTACGAGCAGTACTTC. Amino acids: CASSLRQGLYEQYF. The rearrangement links TRBV27 to TRBJ2-7; TRBD1 matches 7 bases. V lost 2 bases, J lost 3 bases, and 4 bases stayed unmatched. Looked up from germline, CDR1 is MNHEY and CDR2 is SMNVEV (reference sequence). This CDR3 is built from 14 residues.